These 21 T cell receptor beta chains share one sample of origin, sequenced in a study of T cell responses to AZD1222 COVID-19 vaccine (dated by TCRdb to 2020 to 2022). The time point label on this specimen signifies: baseline before first vaccination. The library was prepared using the immunoSEQ multiplex PCR assay. The immuneACCESS repertoire file appears here via TCRdb, limited to in-frame rearrangements. These files lack a portion of the clones; in checked studies, under half of the deficit traces to unresolved V genes, and the cause of the others is not known. This sample holds 150,000 or so clones; roughly 93% were observed only once. The top ten constitute over 0.7% of the sample. Sequencing was performed on peripheral blood, taken on day 0 of AZD1222 vaccination. These receptors all come from an adult in good health.

Points on this clone: The same CDR3 arises from other DNA sequences in this sample as well. V usage is TRBV5-1 and J usage is TRBJ2-3, with D perhaps matching TRBD2 (5 bases). Germline values: CDR1 SGHRS, CDR2 YFSETQ. The V end lost 0 bases, the J end lost 2 bases, and 7 bases lay between the germline ends. The CDR3 extends over 14 amino acids. CDR3 region: CASSLAGNTDTQYF. CDR3 nucleotides: TGCGCCAGCAGCTTGGCGGGGAACACAGATACGCAGTATTTT.

The chain is built from TRBV6-6 and TRBJ2-1; TRBD2 matches 7 bases. The V gene's germline CDR1 is MNHNY and CDR2 SVGAGI (reference sequence). Unmatched junction bases numbered 4, after V lost 5 bases and J lost 9 bases. The CDR3 runs 12 residues. DNA for the CDR3: TGTGCCAGCAGTACCGAGCGGGGTGAGCAGTTCTTC. Residues: CASSTERGEQFF.

The gene calls are TRBV13 and TRBJ2-5; weak D call: TRBD2 (6 bases). V lost 5 bases and J 10 bases, leaving 29 bases between the germline ends. There are 17 residues in the CDR3. The germline gives CDR1 PRHDT, CDR2 FYEKMQ (reference sequence). CDR3 loop: CASSRGRSGVLRGDQYF. CDR3 DNA: TGTGCCAGCAGCCGCGGACGGTCGGGGGTGCTGCGTGGGGACCAGTACTTC.

V is TRBV6-6 and J is TRBJ1-5; TRBD1 is a possible D gene (5 bases). The CDR3 sequence is 15 residues long. CDR1 is MNHNY, CDR2 SVGAGI, per germline (reference sequence). V lost 2 bases and J lost 6, with 14 bases in between. The CDR3 protein is CASSYPAGNSQPQHF. CDR3 sequence (DNA): TGTGCCAGCAGTTACCCAGCAGGGAACAGTCAGCCCCAGCATTTT.

The V and J genes are TRBV6-5 and TRBJ2-3, with D unclear. CDR1 is MNHEY and CDR2 is SVGAGI in the germline V gene. There are 15 residues in the CDR3. V lost 8 bases and J lost 0, with 15 bases in between. CDR3 sequence reads: CASSMVGLSTDTQYF. The CDR3 bases are TGTGCCAGCTCCATGGTCGGGCTTAGCACAGATACGCAGTATTTT.

This CDR3 is CASSIGAAGFSNQPQHF. CDR3 nucleotide sequence: TGTGCCAGTAGTATAGGGGCCGCAGGGTTCAGCAATCAGCCCCAGCATTTT. This chain connects TRBV19 to TRBJ1-5; possibly TRBD1 for D (5 bases). This CDR3 region has 17 residues. V dropped 1 base and J dropped 1 base, with 14 bases sitting between them. In germline, CDR1 is LNHDA, CDR2 SQIVND (reference sequence).

This rearrangement joins TRBV9 to TRBJ2-7, with D hard to call. The V end lost 0 bases, the J end lost 3 bases, and 7 bases lay between the germline ends. In germline, CDR1 is SGDLS, CDR2 YYNGEE. This CDR3 has 13 amino acids. The CDR3 spells CASSVDWGYEQYF. DNA for the CDR3: TGTGCCAGCAGCGTAGACTGGGGCTACGAGCAGTACTTC.

This chain connects TRBV28 to TRBJ1-2; a possible D gene is TRBD1 (5 bases). CDR1 is MDHEN and CDR2 is SYDVKM in the germline V gene. This CDR3 contains 17 residues. V was clipped by 7 bases and J by 4 bases, with 25 bases between them. This CDR3 is CASTHRGYYYPGYGYTF. CDR3 nucleotides: TGTGCCAGCACGCACCGGGGGTACTACTACCCGGGCTATGGCTACACCTTC.

The rearrangement joins TRBV7-8 to TRBJ1-2; 8 bases are shared with TRBD1. Per the germline V gene, CDR1 is SGHVS and CDR2 is FQNEAQ. With 5 bases clipped from V and 1 base from J, the junction kept 9 bases outside the gene matches. This CDR3 is built from 16 residues. Written as DNA, the CDR3 is TGTGCCAGCAGCCCTGGGGGGGACAGGATTAACTATGGCTACACCTTC. Protein product: CASSPGGDRINYGYTF.

V gene TRBV5-4 combines with J gene TRBJ2-7, with a weak D call TRBD1 (6 bases). Germline V lookup: CDR1 SGHNT, CDR2 YYREEE (reference sequence). CDR3 length: 16 amino acids. Trimming took 4 bases from V and 0 from J, leaving 17 bases between them. CDR3 nucleotide sequence: TGTGCCAGCAGCCCTACAGGGACGAGTAGCTCCTACGAGCAGTACTTC. Protein product: CASSPTGTSSSYEQYF.

The chain couples TRBV10-2 to TRBJ1-3; no clear D. V shed 10 bases and J shed 4 bases, with 8 bases lying between them. This CDR3 is 11 amino acids long. Germline V lookup: CDR1 WSHSY, CDR2 SAAADI. DNA of the CDR3: TGCGCCACCCCAGGCGGAAACACCATATATTTT. This gives the protein CATPGGNTIYF.

The rearrangement joins TRBV5-1 to TRBJ2-3; 12 bases align to TRBD2. The germline V gene has CDR1 SGHRS and CDR2 YFSETQ. The trim removed 4 bases at V and 0 bases at J, leaving 6 bases unmatched. The CDR3 length is 17 residues. CDR3 bases: TGCGCCAGCAGCGCCCGACTAGCGGGGGCCAGCACAGATACGCAGTATTTT. Its translation: CASSARLAGASTDTQYF.

The chain employs TRBV6-1 and TRBJ1-2; 7 nucleotides align to TRBD1. V lost 0 bases and J lost 4; bases outside the gene matches: 5. The CDR3 has 15 residues. Germline CDR1 reads MNHNS; CDR2 reads SASEGT. CDR3 nucleotides: TGTGCCAGCAGTGAAGCGCCGGGACAGATCTATGGCTACACCTTC. Residues: CASSEAPGQIYGYTF.

The chain carries TRBV5-6 and TRBJ2-3, with TRBD2 identical over 8 bases. The ends lost 2 bases at V and 0 bases at J; junction bases unmatched: 5. Germline-derived CDR1 and CDR2 are SGHDT and YYEEEE. The CDR3 sequence is 16 residues long. Here the CDR3 DNA reads TGTGCCAGCAGCTTCGGACTAGCACCTAGCACAGATACGCAGTATTTT. Translating it yields CASSFGLAPSTDTQYF. Using reference TRBV5-6 and TRBJ2-3 for the parts outside the CDR3, the full variable domain is DAGVTQSPTHLIKTRGQQVTLRCSPKSGHDTVSWYQQALGQGPQFIFQYYEEEERQRGNFPDRFSGHQFPNYSSELNVNALLLGDSALYLCASSFGLAPSTDTQYFGPGTRLTVL.

The V and J genes are TRBV24-1 and TRBJ1-1; D perhaps matches TRBD1 (5 bases). V was trimmed by 11 bases and J by 1 base, leaving 10 bases between them. The CDR3 has 12 amino acids. Per the germline V gene, CDR1 is KGHDR and CDR2 is SFDVKD. CDR3 nucleotide sequence: TGTGCCATTCGGGGCCAGAACACTGAAGCTTTCTTT. Amino acids: CAIRGQNTEAFF.

This clone appeared a single time. The rearrangement uses TRBV6-5 and TRBJ1-1; D is uncertain. The CDR3 covers 13 residues. The germline gives CDR1 MNHEY, CDR2 SVGAGI. The ends were cut back, 6 bases at V and 1 base at J, with 9 bases in the middle. The CDR3 DNA reads TGTGCCAGCAGCTTTGGACGGAACACTGAAGCTTTCTTT. Encoded protein: CASSFGRNTEAFF.

The CDR3 loop is CASSQGGTGSYEQYF. The CDR3 DNA reads TGCGCCAGCAGCCAAGGGGGGACAGGGTCCTACGAGCAGTACTTC. The rearrangement links TRBV4-1 to TRBJ2-7, with 9 bases identical to TRBD1. The CDR3 has 15 residues. Per germline, CDR1 MGHRA and CDR2 YSYEKL. V dropped 1 base and J dropped 1; count of bases not matched to a gene: 2.

The chain links TRBV2 to TRBJ1-6; maybe TRBD1 (6 bases). CDR1 and CDR2 from the germline V gene are SNHLY and FYNNEI. Deletions cut 8 bases from V and 4 bases from J, with 21 bases between. This CDR3 comprises 17 residues. The CDR3 loop is CASSGTNILGYNSPLHF. In nucleotides, the CDR3 is TGTGCCAGCTCGGGGACAAATATTTTAGGGTATAATTCACCCCTCCACTTT.

J is TRBJ2-5 and V is TRBV3-1 (or the pseudogene TRBV3-2); the D gene is possibly TRBD2 (6 bases). V dropped 1 base and J dropped 2 bases, with 8 bases sitting between them. Germline V CDR1 and CDR2: LGHDT, YNNKEL (reference sequence). CDR3 length equals 14 residues. CDR3 nucleotides: TGTGCCAGCAGCCAAGCGGGGGAGCAAGAGACCCAGTACTTC. This codes for CASSQAGEQETQYF.

J is TRBJ1-4 and V is TRBV7-9; 10 nucleotides line up with TRBD1. V trimming: 5 bases; J trimming: 10 bases; junction bases outside the gene matches: 7. This CDR3 region has 14 residues. CDR1 and CDR2 (germline): SEHNR, FQNEAQ (reference sequence). This CDR3 is CASSQRTGGSKLFF. CDR3 DNA sequence: TGTGCCAGCAGCCAAAGGACAGGGGGTTCAAAACTGTTTTTT.

The gene calls are TRBV19 and TRBJ1-2; maybe TRBD1 (5 bases). Trimming pared 7 bases from V and 2 bases from J, leaving 14 bases between. There are 14 residues in the CDR3. The germline CDR1 and CDR2 sequences are LNHDA and SQIVND (reference sequence). The DNA for the CDR3 is TGTGCCAGTAATGCCAGGTACAGGAACTATGGCTACACCTTC. Translation gives CASNARYRNYGYTF.